This TCR beta chain appears in the sequencing data of a study of CD8 T cells in Susac syndrome. CD8+ and CD4+ blood T cells underwent TCR beta sequencing. Germline assignment: CDR1 KGHDR and CDR2 SFDVKD. The V end was cut by 4 bases, the J end by 1 base, with 12 bases between. The length of the CDR3 is 15 residues. RNA totalling roughly 0.5 to 1 ug underwent reverse transcription with random hexamers. It was immunoSEQ multiplex PCR that amplified TCR beta CDR3 across 54 Vbeta and 13 Jbeta. TCRdb reprocessed the immunoSEQ multiplex PCR reads via MiXCR and lists one record per CDR3 protein. The table includes around 190,000 distinct CDR3 sequences, 85% to 95% detected once.

The sequence was collected from a human donor in good health. J is TRBJ1-1 and V is TRBV24-1; possibly TRBD1 for D (5 bases). Material: CD4+ T cells from PBMCs. The CDR3 protein is CATSDRNQGNTEAFF. The CDR3 DNA is TGTGCCACCAGTGACCGAAACCAGGGGAACACTGAAGCTTTCTTT.